These 5 T cell receptor beta chains were all obtained from the same sample, sequenced in a study of Graves' ophthalmopathy and Graves' hyperthyroidism. Amplification of TCR beta CDR3 regions used RNA transcripts. An opening RT-PCR round employed HTBI primers and preceded a second-round multiplex PCR. Each CDR3 protein gets one entry after TCRdb re-called the multiplex PCR reads with MiXCR. This table holds about 740,000 distinct CDR3 sequences, around 40% found once. Sample: peripheral blood. Receptors originate from an adult man with Graves' ophthalmopathy.

This sequence joins TRBV10-3 and TRBJ2-5; D call uncertain. Trimming left V 5 bases short and J 3 bases short, with 4 bases between. Germline V gives CDR1 ENHRY, CDR2 SYGVKD. There are 11 residues in the CDR3. The CDR3 coding sequence is TGTGCCATCAGTCCCAAAGAGACCCAGTACTTC. It is translated as CAISPKETQYF.

This clonotype has only a few counts. This chain uses TRBV20-1 with TRBJ1-1; D is possibly TRBD1 (5 bases). Per germline, CDR1 DFQATT and CDR2 SNEGSKA (reference sequence). The CDR3 loop spans 13 amino acids. V shed 3 bases and J shed 1 base, with 9 bases lying between them. CDR3 nucleotides: TGCAGTGCTAGCGGGGGTACGAACACTGAAGCTTTCTTT. Translation gives CSASGGTNTEAFF.

This clonotype was recorded a few times. The chain employs TRBV6-6 and TRBJ1-6; D gene ambiguous. CDR1 and CDR2 (germline): MNHNY, SVGAGI (reference sequence). This CDR3 contains 13 residues. Trimming stripped 2 bases from V and 11 bases from J, with 10 bases between. For the CDR3, the DNA is TGTGCCAGCAGTTACCTCGGTGGAGCACCCCTCCACTTT. Protein: CASSYLGGAPLHF.

The chain employs TRBV6-4 and TRBJ1-1, with 12 bases matching TRBD1. The trim removed 4 bases at V and 5 bases at J, leaving 8 bases unmatched. Germline lookup yields CDR1 MRHNA and CDR2 SNTAGT. The CDR3 extends over 16 amino acids. The CDR3 coding sequence is TGTGCCAGCAGTGGGGCACCGGGACAGGGGGCAACTGAAGCTTTCTTT. Protein: CASSGAPGQGATEAFF.

The chain employs TRBV25-1 and TRBJ2-2; D is uncertain. Trimming removed 4 bases at V and 2 bases at J, with 14 bases between. This CDR3 region has 16 residues. The germline gives CDR1 MGHDK, CDR2 SYGVNS. The CDR3 sequence: CASSVRHLINTGELFF. In DNA form, the CDR3 reads TGTGCCAGCAGTGTCAGGCACCTTATTAACACCGGGGAGCTGTTTTTT.